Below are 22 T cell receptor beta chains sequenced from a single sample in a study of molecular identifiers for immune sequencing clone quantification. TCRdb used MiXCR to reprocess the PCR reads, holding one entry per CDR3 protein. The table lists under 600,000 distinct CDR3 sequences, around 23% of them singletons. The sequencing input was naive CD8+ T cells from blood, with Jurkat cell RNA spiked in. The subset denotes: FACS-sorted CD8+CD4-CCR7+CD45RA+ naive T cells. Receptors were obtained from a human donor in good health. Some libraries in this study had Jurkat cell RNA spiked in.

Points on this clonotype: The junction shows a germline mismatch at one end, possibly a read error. CDR3 in DNA: TGTGCTAGCAGCTTACGAGGAACAGAGACCCAGTACTTC. As protein: CASSLRGTETQYF. The chain carries TRBV7-7 and TRBJ2-5; D is undetermined. Germline lookup yields CDR1 SSHAT and CDR2 FNYEAQ (reference sequence). The CDR3 contains 13 residues.

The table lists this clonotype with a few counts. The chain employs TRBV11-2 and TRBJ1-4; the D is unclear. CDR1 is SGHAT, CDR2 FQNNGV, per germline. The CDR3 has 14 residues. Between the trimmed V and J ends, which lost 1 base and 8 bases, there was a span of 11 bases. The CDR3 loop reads CASSLVPGREKLFF. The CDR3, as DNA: TGTGCCAGCAGCTTAGTACCAGGTCGGGAAAAACTGTTTTTT.

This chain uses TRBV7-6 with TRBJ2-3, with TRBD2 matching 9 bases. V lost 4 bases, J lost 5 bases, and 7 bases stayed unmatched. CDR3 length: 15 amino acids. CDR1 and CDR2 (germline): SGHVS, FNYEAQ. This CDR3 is CASSSLAGGIDTQYF. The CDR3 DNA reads TGTGCCAGCAGCTCACTAGCGGGCGGCATAGATACGCAGTATTTT.

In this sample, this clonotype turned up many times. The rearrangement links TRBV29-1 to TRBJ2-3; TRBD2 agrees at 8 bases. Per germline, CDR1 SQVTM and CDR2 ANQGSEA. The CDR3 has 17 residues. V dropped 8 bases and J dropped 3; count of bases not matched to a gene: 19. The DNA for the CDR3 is TGCAGCTTGAAATCGGCGGGAGGTTGGGTCGGGACAGATACGCAGTATTTT. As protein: CSLKSAGGWVGTDTQYF.

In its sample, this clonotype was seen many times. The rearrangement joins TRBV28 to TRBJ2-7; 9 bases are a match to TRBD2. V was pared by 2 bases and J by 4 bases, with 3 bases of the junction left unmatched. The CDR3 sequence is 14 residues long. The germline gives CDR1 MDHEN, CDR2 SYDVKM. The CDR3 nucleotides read TGTGCCAGCAGTTTACGTCTAGCGGGGTACGAGCAGTACTTC. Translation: CASSLRLAGYEQYF.

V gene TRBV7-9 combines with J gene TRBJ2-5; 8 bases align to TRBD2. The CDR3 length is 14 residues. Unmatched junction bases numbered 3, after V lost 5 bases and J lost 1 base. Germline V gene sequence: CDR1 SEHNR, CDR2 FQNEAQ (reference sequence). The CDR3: CASSRGLAQETQYF. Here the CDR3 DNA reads TGTGCCAGCAGCCGTGGACTAGCCCAAGAGACCCAGTACTTC.

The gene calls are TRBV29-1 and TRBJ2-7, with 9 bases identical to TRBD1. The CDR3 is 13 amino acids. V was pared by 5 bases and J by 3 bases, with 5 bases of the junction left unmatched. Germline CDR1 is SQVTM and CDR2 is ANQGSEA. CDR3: CSVYTGGGYEQYF. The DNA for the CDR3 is TGCAGCGTTTACACAGGGGGCGGCTACGAGCAGTACTTC.

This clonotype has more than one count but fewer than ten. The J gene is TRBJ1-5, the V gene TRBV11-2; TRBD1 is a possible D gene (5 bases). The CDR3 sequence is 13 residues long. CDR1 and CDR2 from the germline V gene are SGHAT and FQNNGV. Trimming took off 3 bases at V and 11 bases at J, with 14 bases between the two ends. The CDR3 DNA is TGTGCCAGCAGCTTGGGGCTGGATAGGGCCCAGCATTTT. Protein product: CASSLGLDRAQHF. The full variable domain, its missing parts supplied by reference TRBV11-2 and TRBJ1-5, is EAGVAQSPRYKIIEKRQSVAFWCNPISGHATLYWYQQILGQGPKLLIQFQNNGVVDDSQLPKDRFSAERLKGVDSTLKIQPAKLEDSAVYLCASSLGLDRAQHFGDGTRLSIL.

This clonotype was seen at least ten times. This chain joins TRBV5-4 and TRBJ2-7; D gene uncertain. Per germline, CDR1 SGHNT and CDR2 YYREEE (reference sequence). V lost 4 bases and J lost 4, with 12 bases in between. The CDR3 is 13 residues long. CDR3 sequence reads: CASSPVGGYEQYF. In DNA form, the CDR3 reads TGTGCCAGCAGCCCGGTGGGTGGATACGAGCAGTACTTC. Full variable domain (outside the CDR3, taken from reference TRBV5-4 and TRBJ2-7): ETGVTQSPTHLIKTRGQQVTLRCSSQSGHNTVSWYQQALGQGPQFIFQYYREEENGRGNFPPRFSGLQFPNYSSELNVNALELDDSALYLCASSPVGGYEQYFGPGTRLTVT.

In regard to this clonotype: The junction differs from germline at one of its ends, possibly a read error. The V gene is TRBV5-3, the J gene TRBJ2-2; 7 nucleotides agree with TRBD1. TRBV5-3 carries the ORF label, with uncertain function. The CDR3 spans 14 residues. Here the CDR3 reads CASSLTGNTVELFF. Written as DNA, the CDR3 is TGTGCCAGCAGCCTGACAGGGAACACCGTGGAGCTGTTTTTT.

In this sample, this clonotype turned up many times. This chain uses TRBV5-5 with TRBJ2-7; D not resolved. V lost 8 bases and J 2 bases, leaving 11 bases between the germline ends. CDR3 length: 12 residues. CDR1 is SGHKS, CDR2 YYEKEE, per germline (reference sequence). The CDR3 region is CARPPAPYEQYF. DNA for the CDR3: TGTGCCAGGCCGCCCGCTCCCTACGAGCAGTACTTC.

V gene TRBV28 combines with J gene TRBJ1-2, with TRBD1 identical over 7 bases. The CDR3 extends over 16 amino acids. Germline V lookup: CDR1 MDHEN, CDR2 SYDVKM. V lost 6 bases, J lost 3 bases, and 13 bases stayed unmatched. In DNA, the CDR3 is TGTGCCAGCAGCTCGATCCCCAGGACAGGAGACTATGGCTACACCTTC. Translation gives CASSSIPRTGDYGYTF.

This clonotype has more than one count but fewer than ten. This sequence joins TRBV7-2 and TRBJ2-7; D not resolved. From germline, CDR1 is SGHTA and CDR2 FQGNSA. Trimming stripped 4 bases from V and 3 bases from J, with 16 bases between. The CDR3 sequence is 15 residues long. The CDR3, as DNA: TGTGCCAGCAGCTCCGGACGGATAACGTACTACGAGCAGTACTTC. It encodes CASSSGRITYYEQYF.

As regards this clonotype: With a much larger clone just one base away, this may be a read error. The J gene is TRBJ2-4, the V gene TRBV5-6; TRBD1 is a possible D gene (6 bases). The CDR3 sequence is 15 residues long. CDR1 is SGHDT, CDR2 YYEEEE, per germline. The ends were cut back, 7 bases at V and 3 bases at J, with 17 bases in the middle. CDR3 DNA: TGTGCCAGCGGCTCTCGACAGGAGAGCAAAAACATTCAGTACTTC. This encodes CASGSRQESKNIQYF.

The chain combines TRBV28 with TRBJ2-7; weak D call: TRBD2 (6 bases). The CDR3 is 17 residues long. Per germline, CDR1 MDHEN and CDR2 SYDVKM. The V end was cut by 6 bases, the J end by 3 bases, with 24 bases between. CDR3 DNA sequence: TGTGCCAGCAGCCTAAGACGAAACCGGGACTCAGACTACGAGCAGTACTTC. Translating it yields CASSLRRNRDSDYEQYF.

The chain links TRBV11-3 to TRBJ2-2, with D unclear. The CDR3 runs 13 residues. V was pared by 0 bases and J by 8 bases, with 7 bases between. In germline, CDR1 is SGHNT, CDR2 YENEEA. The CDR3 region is CASSLESYGELFF. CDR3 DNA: TGTGCCAGCAGCTTAGAATCCTATGGGGAGCTGTTTTTT.

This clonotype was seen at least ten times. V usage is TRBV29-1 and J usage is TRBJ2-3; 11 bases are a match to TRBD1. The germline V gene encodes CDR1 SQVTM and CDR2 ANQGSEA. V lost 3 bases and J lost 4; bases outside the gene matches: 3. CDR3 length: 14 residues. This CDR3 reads CSVEGTGGSDTQYF. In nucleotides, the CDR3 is TGCAGCGTTGAGGGGACAGGGGGTTCAGATACGCAGTATTTT.

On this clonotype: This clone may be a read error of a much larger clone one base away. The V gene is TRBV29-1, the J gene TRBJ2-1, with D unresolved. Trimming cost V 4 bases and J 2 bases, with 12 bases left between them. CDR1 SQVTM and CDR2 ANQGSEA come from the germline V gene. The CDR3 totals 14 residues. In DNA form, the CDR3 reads TGCAGCGTTGCTTTAACAGCCCCCTACAATGAGCAGTTCTTC. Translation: CSVALTAPYNEQFF.

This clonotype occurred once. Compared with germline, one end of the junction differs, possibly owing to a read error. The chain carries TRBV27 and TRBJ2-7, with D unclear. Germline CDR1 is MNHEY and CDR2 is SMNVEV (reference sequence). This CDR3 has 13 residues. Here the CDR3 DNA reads TGTGTCAGCTCCAGCTACAGCTCCTACGAGCAGTACTTC. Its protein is CVSSSYSSYEQYF.

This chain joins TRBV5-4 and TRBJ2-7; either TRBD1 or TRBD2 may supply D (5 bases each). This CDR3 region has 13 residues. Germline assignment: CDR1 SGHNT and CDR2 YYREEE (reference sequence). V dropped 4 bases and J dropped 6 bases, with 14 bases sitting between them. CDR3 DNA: TGTGCCAGCAGCCCATCGGGGACCTTCGAGCAGTACTTC. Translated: CASSPSGTFEQYF.

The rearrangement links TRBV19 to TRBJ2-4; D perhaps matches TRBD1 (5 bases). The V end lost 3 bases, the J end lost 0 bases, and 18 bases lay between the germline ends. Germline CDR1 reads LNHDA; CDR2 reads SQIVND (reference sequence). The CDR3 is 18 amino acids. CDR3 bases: TGTGCCAGTAGTATTCAGGGTGCCCGATCTCTAGCCAAAAACATTCAGTACTTC. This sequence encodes CASSIQGARSLAKNIQYF.

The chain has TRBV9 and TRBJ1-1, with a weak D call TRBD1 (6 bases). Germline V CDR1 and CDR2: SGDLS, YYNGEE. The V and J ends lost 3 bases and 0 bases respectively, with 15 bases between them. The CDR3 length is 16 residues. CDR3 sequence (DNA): TGTGCCAGCAGCGCTGGGGGGGGCAAGTTGAACACTGAAGCTTTCTTT. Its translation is CASSAGGGKLNTEAFF.